This is a list of T cell receptor beta chains from one sample in a study of regulatory T cells in long-lasting Graves disease. TCRdb reanalysed the multiplex PCR reads using MiXCR and keeps one entry per CDR3 protein. The sample consists of 600,000 to 800,000 distinct CDR3 sequences, approximately 29% of them appearing once. The sequencing used peripheral blood mononuclear cells (PBMCs), collected when the disease was refractory, from a patient treated with antithyroid drugs. These receptors all stem from a female donor with Graves disease. The conserved cysteine and the conserved F or W are not part of the CDR3 here.

v_gene: TRBV11-2; j_gene: TRBJ2-7; CDR3aa: ASSLEVNYEQY
v_gene: TRBV27; j_gene: TRBJ1-2; CDR3aa: ASGHRGPYGYT
v_gene: TRBV25-1; j_gene: TRBJ1-1; CDR3aa: ASSETGRMNTEAF
v_gene: TRBV7-8; j_gene: TRBJ1-6; CDR3aa: ASSLDRMNSPLH
v_gene: TRBV6-9; j_gene: TRBJ2-7; CDR3aa: ASSSSRLAGVYEQY
v_gene: TRBV7-2; j_gene: TRBJ2-5; CDR3aa: ASSATSGRAGETQC
v_gene: TRBV28; j_gene: TRBJ2-7; CDR3aa: ASSFGGLAQEQY
v_gene: TRBV5-1; j_gene: TRBJ1-1; CDR3aa: ASSLGGETEAF
v_gene: TRBV11-2; j_gene: TRBJ2-1; CDR3aa: ASSLIMTSGHNEQF
v_gene: TRBV14; j_gene: TRBJ2-5; CDR3aa: ASSQVTGRWKTQY
v_gene: TRBV6-1; j_gene: TRBJ1-5; CDR3aa: ASSELQSQGSNQPQH
v_gene: TRBV18; j_gene: TRBJ1-5; CDR3aa: ASSPSREQPQH
v_gene: TRBV9; j_gene: TRBJ2-1; CDR3aa: ASSVGASYNEQF
v_gene: TRBV6-2/TRBV6-3; j_gene: TRBJ2-7; CDR3aa: ASRYGTSGSSYEQY
v_gene: TRBV4-1; j_gene: TRBJ1-1; CDR3aa: ASSQDMGGAMNTEAF
v_gene: TRBV9; j_gene: TRBJ2-5; CDR3aa: ASTRESQGTQY
v_gene: TRBV19; j_gene: TRBJ2-2; CDR3aa: ASSIQANTGELF
v_gene: TRBV2; j_gene: TRBJ2-7; CDR3aa: ASTLVIPPYEQY
v_gene: TRBV5-6; j_gene: TRBJ2-4; CDR3aa: ASSLLKAKNIQY
v_gene: TRBV5-4; j_gene: TRBJ1-4; CDR3aa: ASSPGGRRQGDEKLF
v_gene: TRBV2; j_gene: TRBJ2-7; CDR3aa: ACSRTGAGEQY
v_gene: TRBV7-2; j_gene: TRBJ2-7; CDR3aa: ASSQSRALSYEQY
v_gene: TRBV7-6; j_gene: TRBJ1-2; CDR3aa: ASSSAQGGGYT
v_gene: TRBV5-5; j_gene: TRBJ2-7; CDR3aa: ASSLRDTTYEQY
v_gene: TRBV5-1; j_gene: TRBJ1-2; CDR3aa: ASSLSPRGGYGYT
v_gene: TRBV4-1; j_gene: TRBJ1-1; CDR3aa: ASSLAVSIDTEAF
v_gene: TRBV27; j_gene: TRBJ2-7; CDR3aa: ASSSETRVSSYEQY
v_gene: TRBV2; j_gene: TRBJ1-6; CDR3aa: ASSATGGSSPLH
v_gene: TRBV14; j_gene: TRBJ2-7; CDR3aa: ASLHVQHESYEQY
v_gene: TRBV12-3/TRBV12-4; j_gene: TRBJ2-2; CDR3aa: ASSFETGREDTGELF
v_gene: TRBV4-1; j_gene: TRBJ1-5; CDR3aa: ASSPELVQPQH
v_gene: TRBV2; j_gene: TRBJ2-6; CDR3aa: ASTISGANVLT
v_gene: TRBV9; j_gene: TRBJ1-6; CDR3aa: ASSPGQAHSPLH
v_gene: TRBV19; j_gene: TRBJ2-5; CDR3aa: ASSRRTEQPETQY
v_gene: TRBV6-1; j_gene: TRBJ2-5; CDR3aa: ASSHPTQGAEETQY
v_gene: TRBV30; j_gene: TRBJ1-4; CDR3aa: AWSGMVPNEKLF
v_gene: TRBV28; j_gene: TRBJ2-7; CDR3aa: ASSLGTAPRLAGGFERSYEQY
v_gene: TRBV5-1; j_gene: TRBJ1-1; CDR3aa: ASSEWTGLNTEAF
v_gene: TRBV6-5; j_gene: TRBJ2-4; CDR3aa: ASSYHLQGKQNIQY
v_gene: TRBV6-2/TRBV6-3; j_gene: TRBJ2-7; CDR3aa: ASSYNTGGSYEQY
v_gene: TRBV6-1; j_gene: TRBJ1-5; CDR3aa: ASSEAIRSYSNQPQH